This TCR beta chain was sequenced for a study of vaccination effects on CD4 cells after COVID-19. A note on this clone: Its antigen remains unknown.

Sequencing was performed with immunoSEQ multiplex PCR; in TCRdb, only in-frame clones are kept and a portion is missing. The sample has tens of thousands of clones, roughly three quarters seen once. The germline V gene has CDR1 MNHEY and CDR2 SVGAGI. V shed 2 bases, J shed 5 bases, and the junction held 3 bases outside the gene matches. The CDR3 extends over 14 amino acids. Before any sequencing was done, the ViraFEST assay used viral peptide pools to expand antigen-specific CD4+ T cells. Isolation of CD4+ T cells took place after about ten days of culture. Vaccination of participants consisted of two doses of either the BNT162b2 or mRNA-1273 vaccine.

The receptor comes from a human donor who received a COVID-19 vaccine. The sequences come from CD4+ T cells from PBMCs cultured with HCoV-OC43 spike peptides, collected after COVID-19 vaccination. As for subset: HCoV-OC43 spike overlapping peptide pool stimulation. The chain is built from TRBV6-5 and TRBJ2-4; 7 bases map to TRBD1. Written as DNA, the CDR3 is TGTGCCAGCAGTTACGGAGGACAGGAAAACATTCAGTACTTC. This gives the protein CASSYGGQENIQYF.